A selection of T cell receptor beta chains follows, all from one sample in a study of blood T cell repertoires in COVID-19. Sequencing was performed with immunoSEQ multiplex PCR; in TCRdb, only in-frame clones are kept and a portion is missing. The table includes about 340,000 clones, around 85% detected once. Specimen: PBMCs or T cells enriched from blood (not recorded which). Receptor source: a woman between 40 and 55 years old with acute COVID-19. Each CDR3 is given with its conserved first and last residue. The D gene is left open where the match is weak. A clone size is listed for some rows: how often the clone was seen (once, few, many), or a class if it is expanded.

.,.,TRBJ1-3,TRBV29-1,CSVGRQDGNTIYF,TGCAGCGTTGGCAGGCAGGATGGAAACACCATATATTTT
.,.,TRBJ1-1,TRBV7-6,CASQRRAGNTEAFF,TGTGCCAGCCAACGAAGGGCGGGGAACACTGAAGCTTTCTTT
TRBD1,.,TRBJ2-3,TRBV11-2,CASSPNRQGDTQYF,TGTGCCAGCAGCCCCAACCGACAGGGAGATACGCAGTATTTT
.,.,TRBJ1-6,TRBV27,CASSLFGQGRTNSPLHF,TGTGCCAGCAGTTTATTTGGTCAGGGAAGAACGAATTCACCCCTCCACTTT
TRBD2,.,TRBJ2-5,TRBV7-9,CASSLSGAGGQETQYF,TGTGCCAGCAGCTTATCAGGGGCGGGGGGCCAAGAGACCCAGTACTTC
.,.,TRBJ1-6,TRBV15,CATRVDSLPNSPLHF,TGTGCCACCAGGGTAGACAGCCTACCTAATTCACCCCTCCACTTT
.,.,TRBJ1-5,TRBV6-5,CASSYSEGNQPQHF,TGTGCCAGCAGTTACTCGGAGGGTAATCAGCCCCAGCATTTT
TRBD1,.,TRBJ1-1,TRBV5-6,CASSLVDRSSRTEAFF,TGTGCCAGCAGCTTGGTGGACAGGAGTTCGCGCACTGAAGCTTTCTTT
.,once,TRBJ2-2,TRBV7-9,CASRVFGGGDTGELFF,TGTGCCAGCAGAGTCTTTGGCGGAGGGGACACCGGGGAGCTGTTTTTT
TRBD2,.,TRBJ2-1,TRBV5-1,CASSLVGLAGVPYNEQFF,TGCGCCAGCAGCTTGGTCGGACTAGCGGGAGTCCCCTACAATGAGCAGTTCTTC
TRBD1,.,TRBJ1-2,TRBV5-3,CARSLSGTGSRNYGYTF,TGTGCCAGAAGCTTGTCCGGGACAGGGAGTAGAAACTATGGCTACACCTTC
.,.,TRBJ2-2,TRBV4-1,CASSPRFTSPNTGELFF,TGCGCCAGCAGCCCAAGATTTACTAGCCCGAACACCGGGGAGCTGTTTTTT
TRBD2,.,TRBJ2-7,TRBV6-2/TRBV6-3,CASSSPGLTSYEQYF,TGTGCCAGCAGTTCCCCGGGACTAACCTCCTACGAGCAGTACTTC
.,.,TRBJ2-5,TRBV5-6,CASSLDIQETQYF,TGTGCCAGCAGTTTGGACATACAAGAGACCCAGTACTTC
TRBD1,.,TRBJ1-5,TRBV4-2,CASSHTGTGTYQPQHF,TGTGCCAGCAGCCATACCGGGACAGGCACTTATCAGCCCCAGCATTTT
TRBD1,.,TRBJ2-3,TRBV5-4,CASSLGQGKIADTQYF,TGTGCCAGCAGCTTGGGACAGGGGAAAATCGCAGATACGCAGTATTTT
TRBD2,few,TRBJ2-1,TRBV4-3,CASSQVGGAGTYNEQFF,TGCGCCAGCAGCCAGGTGGGTGGAGCGGGGACTTACAATGAGCAGTTCTTC
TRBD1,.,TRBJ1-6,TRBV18,CASSPLGQEFNSPLHF,TGTGCCAGCTCACCACTGGGACAGGAATTCAATTCACCCCTCCACTTT
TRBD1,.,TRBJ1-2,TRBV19,CASPRQGVGGYTF,TGTGCCAGCCCTAGACAGGGGGTCGGGGGCTACACCTTC
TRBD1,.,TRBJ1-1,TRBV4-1,CASSRAQGPRNTEAFF,TGCGCCAGCAGCCGGGCACAGGGGCCCAGGAACACTGAAGCTTTCTTT
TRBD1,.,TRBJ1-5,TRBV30,CAWSGTGGDQPQHF,TGTGCCTGGAGTGGGACAGGGGGCGATCAGCCCCAGCATTTT
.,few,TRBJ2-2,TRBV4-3,CASSRDPGGTSNGGELFF,TGCGCCAGCAGCCGGGACCCGGGGGGCACATCGAACGGCGGGGAGCTGTTTTTT
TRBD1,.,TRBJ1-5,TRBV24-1,CATSPGQAKNQPQHF,TGTGCCACCAGTCCCGGACAGGCGAAAAATCAGCCCCAGCATTTT
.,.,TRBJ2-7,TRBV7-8,CASSQGTFYEQYF,TGTGCCAGCAGCCAAGGGACTTTCTACGAGCAGTACTTC
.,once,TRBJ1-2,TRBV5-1,CASSTDTYGYTF,TGCGCCAGCAGCACAGACACCTATGGCTACACCTTC
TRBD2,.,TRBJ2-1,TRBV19,CASSMTGTSANEQFF,TGTGCCAGTAGTATGACCGGGACTAGCGCCAATGAGCAGTTCTTC
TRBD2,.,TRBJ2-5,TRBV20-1,CSASTLAGGIQETQYF,TGCAGTGCTAGTACCCTAGCGGGAGGTATCCAAGAGACCCAGTACTTC
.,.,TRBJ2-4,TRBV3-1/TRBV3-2,CASSVRGGVLNIQYF,TGTGCCAGCAGCGTCCGCGGGGGCGTCTTAAACATTCAGTACTTC
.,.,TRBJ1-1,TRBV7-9,CASSLGVGVMNTEAFF,TGTGCCAGCAGCTTAGGTGTCGGGGTTATGAACACTGAAGCTTTCTTT
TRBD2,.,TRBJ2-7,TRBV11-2,CASSLQRLAGRSYEQYF,TGTGCCAGCAGTCTCCAGAGACTAGCGGGGCGTTCCTACGAGCAGTACTTC
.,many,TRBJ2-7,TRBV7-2,CASSPPRGVTYEQYF,TGTGCCAGCAGCCCCCCCCGGGGAGTGACCTACGAGCAGTACTTC
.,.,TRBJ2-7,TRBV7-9,CASSLAEGFPYEQYF,TGTGCCAGCAGCTTAGCGGAGGGATTTCCCTACGAGCAGTACTTC
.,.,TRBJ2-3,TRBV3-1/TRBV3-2,CASSQESPLDTQYF,TGTGCCAGCAGCCAAGAATCCCCACTGGATACGCAGTATTTT
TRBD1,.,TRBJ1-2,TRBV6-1,CASRERIFGTGNGYTF,TGTGCCAGCAGGGAACGTATATTCGGGACAGGAAATGGCTACACCTTC
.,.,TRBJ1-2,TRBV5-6,CASSLAEGGLRYGYTF,TGTGCCAGCAGCTTGGCAGAGGGGGGGCTCCGCTATGGCTACACCTTC
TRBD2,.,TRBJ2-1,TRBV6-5,CASMDAGTRLDEQFF,TGTGCCAGCATGGATGCCGGGACTAGATTAGATGAGCAGTTCTTC
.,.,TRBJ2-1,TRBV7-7,CASSPGGGREMFF,TGTGCTAGCAGCCCGGGGGGCGGACGAGAAATGTTCTTC
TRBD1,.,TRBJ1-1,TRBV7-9,CASSRDSTEAFF,TGTGCCAGCAGCCGGGACAGCACTGAAGCTTTCTTT
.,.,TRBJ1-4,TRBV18,CASSPRTGTNEKLFF,TGTGCCAGCTCACCAAGAACGGGTACTAATGAAAAACTGTTTTTT
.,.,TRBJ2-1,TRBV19,CASSIQRSIYNEQFF,TGTGCCAGTAGTATCCAGCGGAGCATCTACAATGAGCAGTTCTTC
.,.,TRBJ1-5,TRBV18,CASSPQGISNQPQHF,TGTGCCAGCTCACCACAGGGGATTAGCAATCAGCCCCAGCATTTT
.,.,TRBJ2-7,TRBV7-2,CASSRGNYEQYF,TGTGCCAGCAGTCGGGGGAACTACGAGCAGTACTTC
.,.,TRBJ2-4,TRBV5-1,CASSESDSQNIQYF,TGCGCCAGCAGCGAGTCGGACAGCCAAAACATTCAGTACTTC
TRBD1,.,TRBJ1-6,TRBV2,CASSSDREGSPLHF,TGTGCCAGCAGTTCGGACAGGGAAGGTTCACCCCTCCACTTT
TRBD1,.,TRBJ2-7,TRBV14,CASSRTGGQGTHEQYF,TGTGCCAGCAGCCGGACAGGGGGTCAGGGTACTCACGAGCAGTACTTC
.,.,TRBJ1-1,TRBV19,CASRQTGLNTEAFF,TGTGCCAGTAGGCAAACAGGGCTGAACACTGAAGCTTTCTTT
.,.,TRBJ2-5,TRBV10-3,CAISESYIAAQETQYF,TGTGCCATCAGTGAGTCGTATATAGCGGCCCAAGAGACCCAGTACTTC
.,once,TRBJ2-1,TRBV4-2,CASSQGFRGVSYNEQFF,TGTGCCAGCAGCCAGGGATTCAGGGGAGTCTCCTACAATGAGCAGTTCTTC
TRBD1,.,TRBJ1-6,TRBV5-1,CASSLADRGDSPLHF,TGCGCCAGCAGCTTGGCTGACAGGGGTGATTCACCCCTCCACTTT
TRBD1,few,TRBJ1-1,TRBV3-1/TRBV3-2,CASSPQPQGAQAFF,TGTGCCAGCAGCCCCCAACCACAGGGGGCTCAAGCTTTCTTT
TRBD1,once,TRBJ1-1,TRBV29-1,CSVAFGQARGNTEAFF,TGCAGCGTTGCCTTCGGACAGGCCCGGGGTAACACTGAAGCTTTCTTT
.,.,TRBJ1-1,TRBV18,CASSAQQGRDRTEAFF,TGTGCCAGCTCGGCACAACAGGGAAGAGATAGAACTGAAGCTTTCTTT
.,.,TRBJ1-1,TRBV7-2,CASSFPARGKTEAFF,TGTGCCAGCAGCTTTCCCGCCAGGGGTAAAACTGAAGCTTTCTTT
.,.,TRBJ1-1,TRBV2,CASSGTRSRGTEAFF,TGTGCCAGCAGTGGGACAAGAAGTAGAGGAACTGAAGCTTTCTTT
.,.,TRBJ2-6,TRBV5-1,CASSLFAGAGANVLTF,TGCGCCAGCAGCTTGTTTGCAGGGGCTGGGGCCAACGTCCTGACTTTC
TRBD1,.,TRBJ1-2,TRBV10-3,CAISESGTVYGYTF,TGTGCCATCAGTGAGTCCGGGACAGTCTATGGCTACACCTTC
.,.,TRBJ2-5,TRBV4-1,CASSPSELVRETQYF,TGCGCCAGCAGCCCGTCGGAACTTGTGCGGGAGACCCAGTACTTC